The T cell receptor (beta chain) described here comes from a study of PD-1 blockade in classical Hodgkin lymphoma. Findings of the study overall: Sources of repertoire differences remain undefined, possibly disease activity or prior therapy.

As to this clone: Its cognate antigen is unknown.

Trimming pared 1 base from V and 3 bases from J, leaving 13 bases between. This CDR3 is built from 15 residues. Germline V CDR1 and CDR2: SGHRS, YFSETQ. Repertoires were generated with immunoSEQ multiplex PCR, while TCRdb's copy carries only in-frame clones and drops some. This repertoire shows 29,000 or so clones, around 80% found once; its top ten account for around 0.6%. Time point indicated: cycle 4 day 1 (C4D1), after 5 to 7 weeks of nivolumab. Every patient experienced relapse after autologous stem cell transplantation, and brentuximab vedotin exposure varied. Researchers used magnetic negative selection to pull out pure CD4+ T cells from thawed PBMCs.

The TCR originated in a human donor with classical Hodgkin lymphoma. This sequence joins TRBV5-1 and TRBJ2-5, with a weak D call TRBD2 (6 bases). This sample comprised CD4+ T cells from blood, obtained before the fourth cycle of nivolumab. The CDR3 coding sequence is TGCGCCAGCAGCTTGCTTGGGGGGAATGAAGAGACCCAGTACTTC. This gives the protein CASSLLGGNEETQYF.